Listed here are 6 T cell receptor beta chains from one sample, sequenced in a study of regulatory T cells in long-lasting Graves disease. Time point noted: newly diagnosed GD, antithyroid drugs for less than 3 months. The authors made the TCR library using RNA they extracted from PBMCs. iRepertoire HTBI primers and Arm-PCR of CDR3 regions built TCR beta libraries. TCRdb reprocessed the multiplex PCR reads with MiXCR, giving one entry per CDR3 protein. The table shows some 410,000 distinct CDR3 sequences, with roughly 17% occurring only once. The sample also formed part of further work on T cells in Graves' hyperthyroidism and ophthalmopathy.

The sample here was peripheral blood mononuclear cells (PBMCs), taken at new diagnosis, from a patient treated with antithyroid drugs. The receptors were gathered from a woman younger than 45 with Graves disease.

This clonotype was recorded many times. The V and J genes are TRBV7-2 and TRBJ1-2; the D is unclear. The CDR3 is 17 amino acids. Germline lookup yields CDR1 SGHTA and CDR2 FQGNSA. With 2 bases removed from V and 6 bases from J, the gap between germline ends came to 22 bases. CDR3 DNA: TGTGCCAGCAGCTTATTCCCGCGTCGGATGGCAGTCAATGGCTACACCTTC. Its protein product is CASSLFPRRMAVNGYTF.

This clonotype was recorded a few times. The chain recombines TRBV19 with TRBJ1-1, with D unclear. V lost 3 bases, J lost 0 bases, and 14 bases lay in between. The CDR3 sequence is 16 residues long. Germline CDR1 reads LNHDA; CDR2 reads SQIVND (reference sequence). CDR3: CASSMGSVLVNTEAFF. The DNA of the CDR3 is TGTGCCAGTAGTATGGGATCTGTACTCGTGAACACTGAAGCTTTCTTT. The full variable domain, completed using reference TRBV19 and TRBJ1-1, is DGGITQSPKYLFRKEGQNVTLSCEQNLNHDAMYWYRQDPGQGLRLIYYSQIVNDFQKGDIAEGYSVSREKKESFPLTVTSAQKNPTAFYLCASSMGSVLVNTEAFFGQGTRLTVV.

This clonotype showed up many times. The chain carries TRBV6-2 or TRBV6-3 and TRBJ1-1; D is possibly TRBD1 (5 bases). Trimming removed 7 bases at V and 2 bases at J, with 14 bases between. Germline assignment: CDR1 MNHEY and CDR2 SVGEGT. The CDR3 is 14 amino acids. As DNA, the CDR3 is TGTGCCAGCACGAGAAGGGACTTTAACACTGAAGCTTTCTTT. Protein product: CASTRRDFNTEAFF.

This clonotype showed up many times. V usage is TRBV20-1 and J usage is TRBJ2-3, with 11 positions matching TRBD2. V shed 8 bases and J 2 bases; nucleotides not matched to a gene: 6. Germline CDR1 and CDR2: DFQATT and SNEGSKA (reference sequence). This CDR3 comprises 14 residues. CDR3 nucleotide sequence: TGCAGTACTAATAGCGGGAGGGCCACAGATACGCAGTATTTT. This encodes CSTNSGRATDTQYF.

The table lists this clonotype with a few counts. V usage is TRBV2 and J usage is TRBJ1-2, with D maybe TRBD1 (5 bases). The CDR3 runs to 17 residues. V lost 3 bases and J lost 3, with 20 bases in between. Germline lookup yields CDR1 SNHLY and CDR2 FYNNEI. CDR3 DNA: TGTGCCAGCAGTGACCCTCGACAGTCCCCAGCACACTATGGCTACACCTTC. Its protein is CASSDPRQSPAHYGYTF. The variable domain in full, completed from reference TRBV2 and TRBJ1-2, reads EPEVTQTPSHQVTQMGQEVILRCVPISNHLYFYWYRQILGQKVEFLVSFYNNEISEKSEIFDDQFSVERPDGSNFTLKIRSTKLEDSAMYFCASSDPRQSPAHYGYTFGSGTRLTVV.

Only a few counts were recorded for this clonotype. The rearrangement joins TRBV10-3 to TRBJ1-1, with D perhaps matching TRBD1 (6 bases). The CDR3 length is 14 residues. With 7 bases removed from V and 5 bases from J, the gap between germline ends came to 17 bases. Germline CDR1 ENHRY, CDR2 SYGVKD. CDR3 nucleotide sequence: TGTGCCATCACCTCGGCAGGGGTTGGGACTGAAGCTTTCTTT. Amino acid sequence: CAITSAGVGTEAFF.